A single sample gave rise to the 30 T cell receptor beta chains below, sequenced in a study of shared T cell receptors in the human thymus. Here immunoSEQ multiplex PCR was the method, and the copy in TCRdb shows in-frame clones only, minus some. The table lists about 660,000 clones, roughly 90% of them singletons. A further study also used this sample, focusing on human thymus T cells.

Sequencing was done on a sample of thymocytes. These receptors originate from a boy in the first two years of life with a congenital heart defect.

V usage is TRBV30 and J usage is TRBJ2-1; TRBD2 is a possible D gene (5 bases). Germline CDR1 is GTSNPN and CDR2 is SVGIG (reference sequence). CDR3 length equals 14 residues. Trimming took off 3 bases at V and 6 bases at J, with 15 bases between the two ends. In DNA form, the CDR3 reads TGTGCCTGGAGCTTAACCGGGGTATCCAATGAGCAGTTCTTC. As protein: CAWSLTGVSNEQFF.

J is TRBJ1-2 and V is TRBV6-1; TRBD1 agrees at 7 bases. From germline, CDR1 is MNHNS and CDR2 SASEGT. CDR3 size: 14 residues. The V and J ends lost 7 bases and 8 bases, in that order; junction bases with no gene match: 13. CDR3 in DNA: TGTGCCAGCATTCAATGGGAAAGGGGGCTAGGCTACACCTTC. Protein product: CASIQWERGLGYTF.

This rearrangement joins TRBV6-6 to TRBJ2-7; TRBD2 matches at 11 bases. The V segment lost 5 bases and the J segment 6 bases; nucleotides outside the gene matches: 9. The germline gives CDR1 MNHNY, CDR2 SVGAGI (reference sequence). The CDR3 loop spans 15 amino acids. CDR3 protein: CASSPGLADSSEQYF. The DNA for the CDR3 is TGTGCCAGCAGTCCGGGACTAGCGGATTCGTCCGAGCAGTACTTC.

V gene TRBV7-8 combines with J gene TRBJ2-7, with 7 positions matching TRBD1. V lost 5 bases, J lost 6 bases, and 4 bases stayed unmatched. The CDR3 length is 12 residues. Germline-derived CDR1 and CDR2 are SGHVS and FQNEAQ. The CDR3 DNA follows: TGTGCCAGCAGCAAGGGGACAGCCGAGCAGTACTTC. This sequence encodes CASSKGTAEQYF.

The chain employs TRBV2 and TRBJ1-1; 9 bases line up with TRBD1. Losses at the gene ends were 6 bases for V and 0 bases for J; bases not matched to a gene: 8. CDR3 length equals 16 residues. Germline assignment: CDR1 SNHLY and CDR2 FYNNEI. This chain's CDR3 is CASSVIWDRVNTEAFF. The CDR3 region has the DNA TGTGCCAGCAGCGTGATTTGGGACAGGGTGAACACTGAAGCTTTCTTT.

The chain recombines TRBV2 with TRBJ2-1; tentatively, D is TRBD2 (6 bases). Trimming removed 7 bases at V and 5 bases at J, with 15 bases between. The CDR3 sequence is 14 residues long. Germline V gene data show CDR1 as SNHLY and CDR2 as FYNNEI. The CDR3 sequence: CASIYSGNNNEQFF. The CDR3 DNA reads as TGTGCCAGCATTTATAGCGGAAATAACAATGAGCAGTTCTTC.

The J gene is TRBJ2-7, the V gene TRBV19; 8 positions agree with TRBD2. The CDR3 runs to 14 residues. Trimming took 3 bases from V and 5 from J; bases not matched to a gene: 6. CDR1 is LNHDA, CDR2 SQIVND, per germline (reference sequence). The CDR3 is CASSISGNFDEQYF. The CDR3, as DNA: TGTGCCAGTAGTATTAGCGGGAACTTCGACGAGCAGTACTTC.

The rearrangement joins TRBV5-4 to TRBJ2-7; D might be TRBD2 (7 bases). Germline V CDR1 and CDR2: SGHNT, YYREEE (reference sequence). CDR3 length equals 15 residues. Deletions cut 4 bases from V and 4 bases from J, with 18 bases between. CDR3 sequence reads: CASSRGGGSLYEQYF. The CDR3 nucleotides are TGTGCCAGCAGCAGGGGGGGCGGGAGTTTATACGAGCAGTACTTC.

The chain couples TRBV6-1 to TRBJ1-5, with a weak D call TRBD1 (6 bases). The CDR3 length is 16 residues. V was clipped by 4 bases and J by 2 bases, with 15 bases between them. Germline CDR1 is MNHNS and CDR2 is SASEGT. For the CDR3, the DNA is TGTGCCAGCAGTGGTTACAGGGAAAAGCGCAATCAGCCCCAGCATTTT. As protein: CASSGYREKRNQPQHF.

This sequence joins TRBV6-6 and TRBJ1-5, with D maybe TRBD1 (5 bases). Deletions cut 0 bases from V and 6 bases from J, with 9 bases between. The CDR3 covers 14 residues. Germline CDR1 reads MNHNY; CDR2 reads SVGAGI (reference sequence). CDR3 region: CASSYSGDGQPQHF. DNA of the CDR3: TGTGCCAGCAGTTACTCAGGGGATGGTCAGCCCCAGCATTTT.

The genes are TRBV5-1 and TRBJ2-5, with 9 bases that match TRBD2. The CDR3 covers 16 residues. CDR1 and CDR2 from the germline V gene are SGHRS and YFSETQ. J gave up 5 bases and V 7 bases, and 15 bases lay outside the gene matches. The CDR3 DNA reads TGCGCCAGCCCGGGGAGGGGCGGGAGGGCCTACGAGACCCAGTACTTC. Translating it yields CASPGRGGRAYETQYF. The whole variable domain, filled in from reference TRBV5-1 and TRBJ2-5, reads KAGVTQTPRYLIKTRGQQVTLSCSPISGHRSVSWYQQTPGQGLQFLFEYFSETQRNKGNFPGRFSGRQFSNSRSEMNVSTLELGDSALYLCASPGRGGRAYETQYFGPGTRLLVL.

The gene calls are TRBV9 and TRBJ2-3, with a possible D match to TRBD2 (5 bases). V was clipped by 0 bases and J by 6 bases, with 8 bases between them. The CDR3 contains 13 residues. The germline V gene has CDR1 SGDLS and CDR2 YYNGEE. The CDR3 loop reads CASSVVASDTQYF. The CDR3 DNA reads as TGTGCCAGCAGCGTAGTAGCGTCTGATACGCAGTATTTT.

V usage is TRBV9 and J usage is TRBJ2-2; maybe TRBD2 (6 bases). The germline V gene has CDR1 SGDLS and CDR2 YYNGEE. The CDR3 has 14 residues. The V gene lost 10 bases and the J gene lost 1 base, with 14 bases spanning the gap. The CDR3 DNA is TGTGCCGGGGGGAAGGGAGGGAACACCGGGGAGCTGTTTTTT. Protein sequence: CAGGKGGNTGELFF.

V and J are TRBV5-6 and TRBJ2-3; tentatively, D is TRBD2 (7 bases). CDR1 SGHDT and CDR2 YYEEEE come from the germline V gene. The ends were cut back, 0 bases at V and 3 bases at J, with 17 bases in the middle. The CDR3 length is 17 residues. CDR3 sequence (DNA): TGTGCCAGCAGCTTGGAAGGGGGACTAACTTGGACAGATACGCAGTATTTT. Encoded protein: CASSLEGGLTWTDTQYF.

This chain uses TRBV10-3 with TRBJ1-2; 7 bases match TRBD1. Germline CDR1 ENHRY, CDR2 SYGVKD. The CDR3 has 18 residues. The trim removed 2 bases at V and 4 bases at J, leaving 16 bases unmatched. The CDR3 here is CAISEPIEESGGIYGYTF. DNA of the CDR3: TGTGCCATCAGTGAGCCGATCGAGGAGTCAGGGGGGATCTATGGCTACACCTTC.

The chain couples TRBV5-1 to TRBJ2-3; 8 bases align to TRBD2. The CDR3 is 15 residues long. The germline V gene encodes CDR1 SGHRS and CDR2 YFSETQ. J gave up 3 bases and V 4 bases, and 7 bases lay outside the gene matches. The DNA of the CDR3 is TGCGCCAGCAGCCCGGGGGGGGAGGGGACAGATACGCAGTATTTT. It is translated as CASSPGGEGTDTQYF.

The chain couples TRBV5-6 to TRBJ1-5; 8 bases map to TRBD1. CDR3 length: 16 residues. CDR1 and CDR2 from the germline V gene are SGHDT and YYEEEE. V lost 4 bases, J lost 5 bases, and 11 bases stayed unmatched. CDR3 DNA sequence: TGTGCCAGCAGCCGGGCCGGACAGGGTGACGATCAGCCCCAGCATTTT. Its protein is CASSRAGQGDDQPQHF.

This chain joins TRBV29-1 and TRBJ2-7; 7 bases agree with TRBD1. The germline V gene has CDR1 SQVTM and CDR2 ANQGSEA. V was clipped by 0 bases and J by 4 bases; unmatched bases: 9. This CDR3 contains 15 residues. The CDR3 loop reads CSVEDRGGALYEQYF. In nucleotides, the CDR3 is TGCAGCGTTGAAGATCGAGGGGGCGCACTGTACGAGCAGTACTTC.

This clone has only one observation. The CDR3 spells CASSSPHPSRDRANEQFF. The CDR3 DNA is TGTGCCAGCAGTTCACCTCACCCTTCCCGGGACAGGGCCAATGAGCAGTTCTTC. The chain is built from TRBV28 and TRBJ2-1; 9 positions agree with TRBD1. The length of the CDR3 is 18 residues. V lost 4 bases to trimming and J lost 6 bases; unmatched junction nucleotides: 16. Germline values: CDR1 MDHEN, CDR2 SYDVKM.

The rearrangement joins TRBV28 to TRBJ2-7; D perhaps matches TRBD1 (5 bases). Looked up from germline, CDR1 is MDHEN and CDR2 is SYDVKM. The length of the CDR3 is 14 residues. Trimming left V 6 bases short and J 3 bases short, with 15 bases between. DNA of the CDR3: TGTGCCAGCAGGTCAGAAGGGGCCGTCTACGAGCAGTACTTC. It codes for CASRSEGAVYEQYF.

The chain couples TRBV28 to TRBJ1-1; TRBD1 matches at 7 bases. Germline values: CDR1 MDHEN, CDR2 SYDVKM. After removal of 2 bases from V and 4 bases from J, the junction contained 10 bases not matched to a gene. The CDR3 runs 16 residues. In DNA, the CDR3 is TGTGCCAGCAGTTTAAGGGGGCTTGGACAGCCCACTGAAGCTTTCTTT. Translation gives CASSLRGLGQPTEAFF.

This CDR3 is CASSLVVRAGGYTF. The CDR3, as DNA: TGTGCCAGCAGCTTGGTAGTCAGGGCAGGGGGCTACACCTTC. The V call is TRBV5-6, the J call TRBJ1-2, with D tentatively TRBD1 (5 bases). This CDR3 region has 14 residues. Between the trimmed V and J ends, which lost 0 bases and 8 bases, there was a span of 14 bases. The V gene's germline CDR1 is SGHDT and CDR2 YYEEEE. The whole variable domain, filled in from reference TRBV5-6 and TRBJ1-2, reads DAGVTQSPTHLIKTRGQQVTLRCSPKSGHDTVSWYQQALGQGPQFIFQYYEEEERQRGNFPDRFSGHQFPNYSSELNVNALLLGDSALYLCASSLVVRAGGYTFGSGTRLTVV.

In DNA form, the CDR3 reads TGCGCCAGCAGCTTGGGACAGCTCAACTATGGCTACACCTTC. It encodes CASSLGQLNYGYTF. The chain joins TRBV5-1 to TRBJ1-2, with D tentatively TRBD1 (5 bases). The length of the CDR3 is 14 residues. Trimming removed 0 bases from V and 2 bases from J, with 8 bases in between. Germline V gene lookup returns CDR1 SGHRS and CDR2 YFSETQ.

J is TRBJ2-4 and V is TRBV28, with TRBD2 matching over 8 bases. Germline CDR1 MDHEN, CDR2 SYDVKM. The CDR3 runs to 16 residues. V shed 3 bases and J 4 bases; nucleotides not matched to a gene: 8. The CDR3 coding sequence is TGTGCCAGCAGTTTTCCCATGACTAGCGCGAAAAACATTCAGTACTTC. As protein: CASSFPMTSAKNIQYF. Variable domain in full (rest from reference TRBV28 and TRBJ2-4): DVKVTQSSRYLVKRTGEKVFLECVQDMDHENMFWYRQDPGLGLRLIYFSYDVKMKEKGDIPEGYSVSREKKERFSLILESASTNQTSMYLCASSFPMTSAKNIQYFGAGTRLSVL.

The V call is TRBV5-1, the J call TRBJ2-7, with 12 bases identical to TRBD1. CDR1 is SGHRS and CDR2 is YFSETQ in the germline V gene. CDR3 size: 16 residues. V dropped 2 bases and J dropped 7; count of bases not matched to a gene: 10. CDR3 in DNA: TGCGCCAGCAGCTTAACGACCGGGACAGGGGGCAAAGAGCAGTACTTC. Protein product: CASSLTTGTGGKEQYF.

The table lists this clone with a count of one. The chain carries TRBV28 and TRBJ1-2, with 7 bases identical to TRBD1. Trimming removed 6 bases from V and 3 bases from J; junction bases left unmatched: 4. CDR1 and CDR2 from the germline V gene are MDHEN and SYDVKM. The CDR3 contains 13 residues. In nucleotides, the CDR3 is TGTGCCAGCAGAACAGGGGTGGACTATGGCTACACCTTC. Its translation is CASRTGVDYGYTF.

The CDR3 bases are TGTGCCAGCAGCTTAGGTAGCGGGAGACACGAGCAGTACTTC. This gives the protein CASSLGSGRHEQYF. The chain links TRBV7-2 to TRBJ2-7, with TRBD2 matching 9 bases. The CDR3 has 14 amino acids. V shed 1 base and J 5 bases; nucleotides not matched to a gene: 3. Germline CDR1 SGHTA, CDR2 FQGNSA. Full variable domain (missing parts from reference TRBV7-2 and TRBJ2-7): GAGVSQSPSNKVTEKGKDVELRCDPISGHTALYWYRQSLGQGLEFLIYFQGNSAPDKSGLPSDRFSAERTGGSVSTLTIQRTQQEDSAVYLCASSLGSGRHEQYFGPGTRLTVT.

The V gene is TRBV27, the J gene TRBJ2-7; perhaps TRBD1 as D (6 bases). Germline V gene data show CDR1 as MNHEY and CDR2 as SMNVEV (reference sequence). This CDR3 is built from 14 residues. V lost 2 bases to trimming and J lost 1 base, with 9 bases between them. CDR3 loop: CASSLGGESYEQYF. The CDR3 nucleotides read TGTGCCAGCAGTTTAGGGGGCGAGTCCTACGAGCAGTACTTC.

This clone has a single count. V gene TRBV27 combines with J gene TRBJ1-1, with 8 nucleotides matching TRBD1. V trimming: 5 bases; J trimming: 5 bases; junction bases outside the gene matches: 7. The CDR3 is 14 amino acids. CDR1 is MNHEY, CDR2 SMNVEV, per germline (reference sequence). The CDR3 region is CASSPTGGWTEAFF. The DNA for the CDR3 is TGTGCCAGCAGTCCTACAGGGGGTTGGACTGAAGCTTTCTTT.

The chain uses TRBV4-3 and TRBJ2-7; D unresolved. Germline-derived CDR1 and CDR2 are LGHNA and YSLEER. The CDR3 contains 13 residues. Trimming took 0 bases from V and 3 from J, leaving 6 bases between them. The CDR3 spells CASSQDLVYEQYF. The CDR3 DNA follows: TGCGCCAGCAGCCAAGATCTAGTCTACGAGCAGTACTTC.